The 22 T cell receptor beta chains reported below all come from one sample, sequenced in a study of T cell repertoires and HLA-DP antigens. Repertoires were generated with immunoSEQ multiplex PCR, while TCRdb's copy carries only in-frame clones and drops some. The profile covers tens of thousands of clones, with over 75% appearing a single time and around 1.6% taken by the ten largest. No antigen has been identified for these receptors. The source material was CD4+ T cells from PBMCs. These receptors came from a man in his fifties or sixties in good health and CMV-seronegative.

This rearrangement joins TRBV5-1 to TRBJ2-3, with 7 bases matching TRBD2. Germline assignment: CDR1 SGHRS and CDR2 YFSETQ. The CDR3 extends over 18 amino acids. V was clipped by 0 bases and J by 6 bases; unmatched bases: 16. Written as DNA, the CDR3 is TGCGCCAGCAGCTTGGAATCGGGAGGCCCCCAGAGGAGGGATACGCAGTATTTT. Its protein product is CASSLESGGPQRRDTQYF.

This sequence joins TRBV29-1 and TRBJ1-2; a possible D gene is TRBD1 (5 bases). The germline V gene encodes CDR1 SQVTM and CDR2 ANQGSEA. V was trimmed by 7 bases and J by 4 bases, leaving 19 bases between them. This CDR3 comprises 14 residues. CDR3 protein: CSAQLSRVGYGYTF. For the CDR3, the DNA is TGCAGCGCCCAACTTTCCAGGGTGGGCTATGGCTACACCTTC.

This chain links TRBV7-6 with TRBJ1-1, with 7 bases matching TRBD1. Germline V gene data show CDR1 as SGHVS and CDR2 as FNYEAQ. With V trimmed by 1 base and J by 3 bases, 5 bases remained unmatched. The CDR3 is made up of 15 amino acids. The CDR3 protein is CASSLGQGGDTEAFF. The CDR3 nucleotides read TGTGCCAGCAGCTTAGGGCAGGGGGGGGACACTGAAGCTTTCTTT.

The chain is built from TRBV4-2 and TRBJ2-7; no definite D call. V lost 0 bases and J lost 3, with 6 bases in between. The CDR3 covers 13 residues. CDR1 LGHNA and CDR2 YNFKEQ come from the germline V gene. The CDR3: CASSQERHYEQYF. For the CDR3, the DNA is TGTGCCAGCAGCCAAGAGAGGCACTACGAGCAGTACTTC.

As concerns this clone: The same CDR3 can be traced to other DNA sequences in this sample. The chain has TRBV18 and TRBJ1-4, with D unclear. This CDR3 comprises 13 residues. Germline CDR1 KGHSH, CDR2 LQKENI. V was pared by 3 bases and J by 5 bases, with 7 bases between. CDR3 amino acids: CASSPGINEKLFF. As DNA, the CDR3 is TGTGCCAGCTCACCGGGAATAAATGAAAAACTGTTTTTT.

This clone was counted a few times. The genes are TRBV5-1 and TRBJ2-3, with 11 bases lining up with TRBD2. The ends lost 5 bases at V and 2 bases at J; junction bases unmatched: 10. Germline V gene lookup returns CDR1 SGHRS and CDR2 YFSETQ. CDR3 length: 17 residues. The CDR3 region has the DNA TGCGCCAGCAGTCGGCTAGCGGGGGGAGGGAACACAGATACGCAGTATTTT. It encodes CASSRLAGGGNTDTQYF.

This clone has more than one count but fewer than ten. The chain has TRBV5-4 and TRBJ2-1; D ambiguous. This CDR3 has 13 residues. Germline CDR1 SGHNT, CDR2 YYREEE (reference sequence). V shed 0 bases and J shed 5 bases, with 6 bases lying between them. This CDR3 reads CASSLGLDNEQFF. The CDR3 region has the DNA TGTGCCAGCAGCTTGGGGCTTGACAATGAGCAGTTCTTC.

The V and J genes are TRBV19 and TRBJ1-2; D not certain. The V gene lost 6 bases and the J gene lost 5 bases, with 13 bases spanning the gap. The CDR3 totals 13 residues. The germline V gene has CDR1 LNHDA and CDR2 SQIVND (reference sequence). CDR3 in amino acids: CASSQDGPYGYTF. For the CDR3, the DNA is TGTGCCAGTAGCCAAGACGGACCATATGGCTACACCTTC.

The chain carries TRBV7-8 and TRBJ2-1, with D possibly TRBD2 on 6 matching bases. Trimming shortened V by 5 bases and J by 3 bases, and 11 bases separated the two germline ends. The CDR3 is 14 residues long. Germline V gene data show CDR1 as SGHVS and CDR2 as FQNEAQ. CDR3 nucleotides: TGTGCCAGCAGCCCCTCGACTAGCTACAATGAGCAGTTCTTC. The encoded protein is CASSPSTSYNEQFF. Full variable domain (missing parts from reference TRBV7-8 and TRBJ2-1): GAGVSQSPRYKVAKRGQDVALRCDPISGHVSLFWYQQALGQGPEFLTYFQNEAQLDKSGLPSDRFFAERPEGSVSTLKIQRTQQEDSAVYLCASSPSTSYNEQFFGPGTRLTVL.

In its sample, this clone was seen once. This rearrangement joins TRBV5-4 to TRBJ2-1; D ambiguous. Germline V gene lookup returns CDR1 SGHNT and CDR2 YYREEE (reference sequence). CDR3 size: 12 residues. V shed 2 bases and J shed 7 bases, with 7 bases lying between them. CDR3 residues: CASSFVGNEQFF. Here the CDR3 DNA reads TGTGCCAGCAGCTTCGTAGGGAATGAGCAGTTCTTC.

The chain links TRBV27 to TRBJ2-1, with 13 bases fitting TRBD2. V trimming: 5 bases; J trimming: 10 bases; junction bases outside the gene matches: 8. CDR3 length: 15 amino acids. The germline CDR1 and CDR2 sequences are MNHEY and SMNVEV (reference sequence). The CDR3 nucleotides are TGTGCCAGCAGTAAAGGACTAGCGGGGGCGGGGGAGCAGTTCTTC. It is translated as CASSKGLAGAGEQFF.

The genes are TRBV30 and TRBJ1-5; D not resolved. CDR3 length: 15 residues. Germline V gives CDR1 GTSNPN, CDR2 SVGIG (reference sequence). The ends were cut back, 0 bases at V and 4 bases at J, with 13 bases in the middle. The CDR3 sequence: CAWSVRGAPNQPQHF. The CDR3 bases are TGTGCCTGGAGTGTACGCGGAGCCCCTAATCAGCCCCAGCATTTT.

The chain uses TRBV10-3 and TRBJ1-5; D possibly corresponds to TRBD1 (5 bases). The V and J ends lost 0 bases and 0 bases respectively, with 6 bases between them. This CDR3 has 15 amino acids. From germline, CDR1 is ENHRY and CDR2 SYGVKD. The DNA for the CDR3 is TGTGCCATCAGTGAGTCCAGGGCTAGCAATCAGCCCCAGCATTTT. It yields the protein CAISESRASNQPQHF.

The chain uses TRBV7-2 and TRBJ2-5; D is uncertain. This CDR3 is built from 13 residues. V lost 2 bases, J lost 1 base, and 5 bases lay in between. The germline V gene encodes CDR1 SGHTA and CDR2 FQGNSA. The CDR3 region is CASSLSFQETQYF. DNA of the CDR3: TGTGCCAGCAGCTTAAGTTTCCAAGAGACCCAGTACTTC.

This chain joins TRBV6-1 and TRBJ2-5; 14 bases agree with TRBD2. V shed 4 bases and J 4 bases; nucleotides not matched to a gene: 2. Germline V CDR1 and CDR2: MNHNS, SASEGT. The CDR3 is 15 amino acids. Here the CDR3 DNA reads TGTGCCAGCAGTGGGGGGACTAGCGGGAGAGAGACCCAGTACTTC. Encoded protein: CASSGGTSGRETQYF.

This chain connects TRBV7-6 to TRBJ2-5; D is unresolved. The CDR3 loop spans 14 amino acids. Trimming took 1 base from V and 2 from J, leaving 8 bases between them. CDR1 and CDR2 (germline): SGHVS, FNYEAQ. CDR3 sequence: CASSLEAQQETQYF. CDR3 in DNA: TGTGCCAGCAGCTTAGAGGCACAGCAAGAGACCCAGTACTTC.

This clone was seen a handful of times. This chain joins TRBV19 and TRBJ1-1; TRBD1 aligns across 8 bases. The CDR3 is made up of 14 amino acids. Trimming at V came to 7 bases and at J to 5 bases, leaving 9 bases not matched to a gene. Germline V gene sequence: CDR1 LNHDA, CDR2 SQIVND (reference sequence). For the CDR3, the DNA is TGTGCCAGTACCAATCAGGGGGCTCGGACTGAAGCTTTCTTT. This translates into CASTNQGARTEAFF.

The V call is TRBV7-3, the J call TRBJ2-3; possible D gene TRBD2, 6 bases. Germline CDR1 is SGHTA and CDR2 is FQGTGA. Trimming took 8 bases from V and 0 from J, leaving 9 bases between them. The CDR3 runs to 13 residues. CDR3 nucleotide sequence: TGTGCCAGCCGGAGGGGTAGCACAGATACGCAGTATTTT. As protein: CASRRGSTDTQYF. Variable domain in full (rest from reference TRBV7-3 and TRBJ2-3): GAGVSQTPSNKVTEKGKYVELRCDPISGHTALYWYRQSLGQGPEFLIYFQGTGAADDSGLPNDRFFAVRPEGSVSTLKIQRTERGDSAVYLCASRRGSTDTQYFGPGTRLTVL.

V usage is TRBV27 and J usage is TRBJ2-7, with 7 bases aligning to TRBD1. Per the germline V gene, CDR1 is MNHEY and CDR2 is SMNVEV (reference sequence). The CDR3 spans 16 residues. V trimming: 5 bases; J trimming: 6 bases; junction bases outside the gene matches: 16. DNA for the CDR3: TGTGCCAGCAGTCCTCCTAACAGGGGTAGACTTGCCGAGCAGTACTTC. Its protein is CASSPPNRGRLAEQYF.

This chain links TRBV18 with TRBJ2-2; D might be TRBD2 (7 bases). Trimming stripped 4 bases from V and 6 bases from J, with 18 bases between. Germline lookup yields CDR1 KGHSH and CDR2 LQKENI. This CDR3 region has 16 residues. The CDR3 spells CASSRIGGLNAGELFF. The CDR3 DNA reads as TGTGCCAGCTCACGCATCGGGGGGCTAAATGCCGGGGAGCTGTTTTTT.

CDR3 in amino acids: CAIGRGQYRETQYF. CDR3 sequence (DNA): TGTGCCATCGGCCGTGGACAATACAGGGAGACCCAGTACTTC. The chain has TRBV2 and TRBJ2-5; TRBD1 might be the D (5 bases). The V end lost 10 bases, the J end lost 5 bases, and 20 bases lay between the germline ends. The CDR3 extends over 14 amino acids. Germline V gives CDR1 SNHLY, CDR2 FYNNEI.

This clone qualifies as medium-sized. The chain links TRBV19 to TRBJ2-5; maybe TRBD2 (5 bases). Looked up from germline, CDR1 is LNHDA and CDR2 is SQIVND (reference sequence). V was cut by 7 bases and J by 2 bases, with 14 bases left in between. The CDR3 extends over 14 amino acids. The CDR3 loop reads CASKGQLAQETQYF. The CDR3 region has the DNA TGTGCCAGTAAGGGTCAGTTAGCGCAAGAGACCCAGTACTTC.